The sequence of this T cell receptor (beta chain) was determined in a study of cytomegalovirus exposure and HLA in healthy donors. Study results and limitations: CMV serostatus was the only immune exposure information that was available. TCR beta chains associated with HLA were, in a later analysis, more clonally expanded than equally common others. Accurate prediction of most subjects' HLA-A and HLA-B alleles from TCR beta sequences was reported.

The J segment lost 2 bases and the V segment lost 4 bases, leaving 9 bases of the junction unmatched. The CDR3 totals 16 residues. Per the germline V gene, CDR1 is SGDLS and CDR2 is YYNGEE. Comment on this clone: The target antigen is unknown.

Primers: 60 Vbeta forward and 13 Jbeta reverse. TCRdb keeps only in-frame clones here, not all; method: immunoSEQ multiplex PCR. The repertoire holds over 150,000 clones, 75% to 90% seen once, with approximately 4.8% in the top ten. Material: PBMCs. This clonotype originated in a man aged 25 to 45 in good health and CMV-seronegative. J is TRBJ1-2 and V is TRBV9, with 9 bases matching TRBD1. CDR3 sequence (DNA): TGTGCCAGCAGCCCCAGTCCCGGGACAGGGAACTATGGCTACACCTTC. Protein product: CASSPSPGTGNYGYTF.